Described below is a single TCR beta chain sequence and its context. This clonotype was counted a few times. This clone's antigen is unknown. Nothing much larger sits one base from this clone, and base qualities are not available. PBMCs were isolated by Ficoll-Paque density gradient centrifugation. Sequencing was carried out with an Illumina NovaSeq 6000. TCRalpha and TCRbeta cDNA libraries were built by 5'RACE with constant-segment primers, adding sample barcodes and unique molecular identifiers. Trizol reagent was used to extract RNA from every sample. Libraries were amplified in two PCR steps, with a second sample barcode and Illumina TruSeq adapters added in the second step. Libraries were sequenced on an Illumina NovaSeq with 2 x 150 bp paired-end reads. As for the authors' bioinformatics: The reads were demultiplexed and collapsed into UMI-guided consensus sequences using migec v1.2.7. Using mixcr v2.1.11, UMI consensuses were aligned to TRA and TRB V and J templates and then assembled into clonotypes. Expanded or contracted clonotypes were those called significant by both edgeR and NoisET, with noise models trained on biological replicates. For edgeR calls, the thresholds were a false discovery rate-adjusted p below 0.01 and a log2 fold-change of 1. As an exploratory analysis of dynamics, max-normalized trajectories of the 1000 most abundant clonotypes were examined with PCA combined with hierarchical clustering. Separately sequenced CD4+ and CD8+ repertoires were used to assign the CD4 or CD8 phenotype of responding clones. Using fastp at Q25 and MiXCR, TCRdb reprocessed the public reads and kept productive beta chains. Every distinct CDR3 protein forms one entry, paired with its most common genes and DNA. For this entry, the V and J calls and clone size follow TCRdb and not the study's own pipeline. Within this sample are around 410,000 distinct CDR3 sequences, with 23% of them counted one time only. Jointly, the top ten make up about 12% of the sample.

The data were taken from a study of T-cell memory formation after mild COVID-19 (dated by TCRdb to about 2021). For the study in its entirety: TCR sequence clusters from the two donors were found to be largely donor specific. In two donors, T-cell clones that expanded and contracted after mild COVID-19 were followed by sequencing TCRalpha and TCRbeta repertoires longitudinally. Two young, previously healthy adult volunteers made up the cohort, one male and one female. Here is what the overall study found, with its caveats: Balanced CD4/CD8 phenotypes were observed for clones contracting from day 15 to 85, whereas a bias towards CD4+ was observed for a second wave of clones expanding from day 15 to 37. Some responding clones were detected in pre-infection memory, which suggested that pre-existing cross-reactive memory T cells had joined the SARS-CoV-2 response. Contracting CD4+ clones were found mainly in CM and EM memory subsets, while CD8+ clones were enriched in EMRA. The study covered only a couple of mild cases, and larger cohorts including severe cases with pre-infection samples were considered necessary. Whether the second-wave clones peaking on day 37 were SARS-CoV-2 specific was not confirmed.

The sequenced material came from PBMCs or a T cell subset sorted from them (not recorded which). This receptor was identified in an adult woman who had mild COVID-19 (a few samples of this study predate the infection). The sample titles of this study are shuffled in the database, so cell type and time point are left out; the donor was told from shared clones.

CDR3 region: CASSQGQNSNQPQHF. Read as DNA, the sequence is TGTGCCAGCAGCCAAGGACAGAATAGCAATCAGCCCCAGCATTTT. The rearrangement joined TRBV7-9 to TRBJ1-5; the best D guess is TRBD1, with 6 bases matching. V and J lose 5 bases and 0 bases, and a span of 11 bases separates them. Spanning cysteine to phenylalanine, the CDR3 consists of 15 amino acids. The only DNA kept is the CDR3, 45 bases in frame from the first base. According to the germline V gene (reference sequence), CDR1 reads SEHNR and CDR2 reads FQNEAQ. Full variable domain (CDR3 extended with the reference TRBV7-9 and TRBJ1-5 proteins): DTGVSQNPRHKITKRGQNVTFRCDPISEHNRLYWYRQTLGQGPEFLTYFQNEAQLEKSRLLSDRFSAERPKGSFSTLEIQRTEQGDSAMYLCASSQGQNSNQPQHFGDGTRLSIL.